The present TCR beta chain was sequenced within a study of T cell changes during pregnancy in multiple sclerosis. The CDR3 consists of 12 residues. V shed 9 bases, J shed 5 bases, and the junction held 5 bases outside the gene matches. Germline values: CDR1 MNHNS, CDR2 SASEGT. Sequencing used immunoSEQ multiplex PCR; TCRdb keeps in-frame clones, though not all of them. The table has 70,000 to 100,000 clones, approximately 94% seen once; the top ten hold 2% to 2.5%. The source is a female donor with multiple sclerosis, enrolled in a pregnancy study. This specimen was peripheral blood, taken in the third trimester of pregnancy. The rearrangement uses TRBV6-1 and TRBJ2-7; TRBD2 matches at 9 bases. The chain's CDR3 is CASSLAGDEQYF. The DNA of the CDR3 is TGTGCCAGTAGTTTAGCGGGAGACGAGCAGTACTTC.